Listed below are T cell receptor beta chains from one sample, sequenced in a study of cytomegalovirus exposure and HLA in healthy donors. This table comes from immunoSEQ multiplex PCR, and its TCRdb copy is limited to in-frame clones, with some not included. The repertoire holds about 180,000 clones, with more than 75% as singletons. Source material: PBMCs. These receptors were collected from a young woman in good health and CMV-seropositive. The CDR3 runs from the conserved cysteine through the conserved F or W. Each record gives: V gene, J gene, clone size, D gene, CDR3 protein, CDR3 DNA. A D gene is named only where the DNA matches it firmly. Size is stated for part of the rows, as once, few or many counts, or as a class when the clone is expanded.

V: TRBV27; J: TRBJ2-1; size: NA; D: TRBD1; CDR3: CASSSQGALGHNEQFF; DNA: TGTGCCAGCAGTTCTCAGGGGGCCTTAGGCCACAATGAGCAGTTCTTC
V: TRBV7-2; J: TRBJ1-3; size: once; D: NA; CDR3: CASSPTSGTGNTIYF; DNA: TGTGCCAGCAGCCCAACCTCAGGGACTGGAAACACCATATATTTT
V: TRBV4-2; J: TRBJ2-2; size: NA; D: TRBD2; CDR3: CASSQLLAGGDPNTGELFF; DNA: TGTGCCAGCAGCCAACTACTAGCGGGGGGGGATCCGAACACCGGGGAGCTGTTTTTT
V: TRBV10-3; J: TRBJ1-6; size: NA; D: TRBD1; CDR3: CATGDRENSPLHF; DNA: TGTGCCACAGGGGACAGGGAGAATTCACCCCTCCACTTT
V: TRBV5-1; J: TRBJ2-7; size: NA; D: NA; CDR3: CASSRGAGGADYEQYF; DNA: TGCGCCAGCAGCCGGGGGGCAGGGGGCGCCGACTACGAGCAGTACTTC
V: TRBV18; J: TRBJ2-1; size: NA; D: TRBD2; CDR3: CASSPSSGGAWEFF; DNA: TGTGCCAGCTCACCCTCTAGCGGGGGGGCTTGGGAGTTCTTC
V: TRBV28; J: TRBJ1-2; size: NA; D: NA; CDR3: CASSRGNGYTF; DNA: TGTGCCAGCAGTCGAGGGAATGGCTACACCTTC
V: TRBV19; J: TRBJ1-2; size: NA; D: NA; CDR3: CASSLRGNGYTF; DNA: TGTGCCAGTAGTCTGCGGGGAAATGGCTACACCTTC
V: TRBV18; J: TRBJ1-2; size: NA; D: NA; CDR3: CASSPSRGVEGYTF; DNA: TGTGCCAGCTCCCCATCACGGGGTGTGGAGGGCTACACCTTC
V: TRBV10-1; J: TRBJ2-3; size: NA; D: TRBD2; CDR3: CASSGGGASNTQYF; DNA: TGCGCCAGCAGCGGCGGGGGGGCCTCGAATACGCAGTATTTT
V: TRBV7-2; J: TRBJ1-3; size: NA; D: NA; CDR3: CASSLGRGSGNTIYF; DNA: TGTGCCAGCAGCTTAGGGCGAGGCTCTGGAAACACCATATATTTT